These 9 T cell receptor beta chains came from one sample sequenced in a study of CD8 T cells in ankylosing spondylitis. One entry per CDR3 protein results from TCRdb running MiXCR on the 5' RACE reads. The table lists roughly 69,000 distinct CDR3 sequences, 5.3% of them singletons. The sample consisted of blood, either unsorted or a sorted T cell fraction (not recorded which). These receptors were obtained from a male donor with ankylosing spondylitis or in good health (not recorded which).

The table lists this clonotype with many counts. The chain couples TRBV5-1 to TRBJ2-7; D perhaps matches TRBD2 (5 bases). CDR3 length: 14 residues. The germline CDR1 and CDR2 sequences are SGHRS and YFSETQ. The V and J ends lost 0 bases and 7 bases respectively, with 14 bases between them. The DNA of the CDR3 is TGCGCCAGCAGCTTGGGGCAGGAGGACGAGGAGCAGTACTTC. This sequence encodes CASSLGQEDEEQYF. Supplemented by reference TRBV5-1 and TRBJ2-7, the full variable domain reads KAGVTQTPRYLIKTRGQQVTLSCSPISGHRSVSWYQQTPGQGLQFLFEYFSETQRNKGNFPGRFSGRQFSNSRSEMNVSTLELGDSALYLCASSLGQEDEEQYFGPGTRLTVT.

This clonotype was counted ten times or more. J is TRBJ2-2 and V is TRBV9, with D possibly called TRBD1 or TRBD2 (5 bases each). The CDR3 consists of 17 residues. Trimming removed 4 bases at V and 5 bases at J, with 21 bases between. Germline V gene sequence: CDR1 SGDLS, CDR2 YYNGEE. For the CDR3, the DNA is TGTGCCAGCAGCCCCTCGTGGGGGACGGTTTCTACCGGGGAGCTGTTTTTT. Protein sequence: CASSPSWGTVSTGELFF.

This clonotype was seen repeatedly, ten times or more. The chain carries TRBV29-1 and TRBJ2-5; D possibly matches TRBD1 or TRBD2 (5 bases each). The germline CDR1 and CDR2 sequences are SQVTM and ANQGSEA. Trimming pared 8 bases from V and 3 bases from J, leaving 13 bases between. The CDR3 has 12 residues. As DNA, the CDR3 is TGCAGCATCACCGGGACGGAAGAGACCCAGTACTTC. Its protein product is CSITGTEETQYF.

This clonotype was seen at least ten times. The CDR3 loop is CASSLNSGADEQYF. CDR3 DNA sequence: TGTGCCAGCAGTCTAAACAGTGGCGCAGACGAGCAGTACTTC. The chain combines TRBV28 with TRBJ2-7; D is unclear. The V end was cut by 5 bases, the J end by 5 bases, with 16 bases between. The germline CDR1 and CDR2 sequences are MDHEN and SYDVKM. The CDR3 loop spans 14 amino acids.

This clonotype was observed many times. The rearrangement links TRBV27 to TRBJ1-5; D may be TRBD1 (5 bases). Germline values: CDR1 MNHEY, CDR2 SMNVEV (reference sequence). CDR3 length: 14 residues. V was shortened by 6 bases and J by 3 bases, with 12 bases between the two germline ends. The CDR3 sequence is CASRPPGYNQPQHF. Here the CDR3 DNA reads TGTGCCAGCAGACCGCCAGGGTACAATCAGCCCCAGCATTTT.

This clonotype was recorded many times. The V call is TRBV5-6, the J call TRBJ1-1; D is unresolved. The CDR3 has 16 amino acids. Germline V CDR1 and CDR2: SGHDT, YYEEEE. V was cut by 1 base and J by 0 bases, with 13 bases left in between. For the CDR3, the DNA is TGTGCCAGCAGCTTGTTAGGGATAGGCATGAACACTGAAGCTTTCTTT. Its translation is CASSLLGIGMNTEAFF.

In this sample, this clonotype turned up many times. The J gene is TRBJ1-5, the V gene TRBV12-3 or TRBV12-4, with 8 bases identical to TRBD1. This CDR3 is built from 14 residues. V dropped 6 bases and J dropped 3; count of bases not matched to a gene: 4. CDR3 region: CASRRTGNNQPQHF. CDR3 bases: TGTGCCAGCAGACGGACAGGGAACAATCAGCCCCAGCATTTT.

At least ten counts were recorded for this clonotype. The chain uses TRBV6-5 and TRBJ2-1; TRBD2 agrees at 10 bases. Germline CDR1 and CDR2: MNHEY and SVGAGI. The CDR3 consists of 19 residues. V gave up 0 bases and J gave up 9 bases; unmatched junction bases: 17. The CDR3 protein is CASSYSIGRYSSGGGEQFF. CDR3 sequence (DNA): TGTGCCAGCAGTTACTCGATCGGTCGATACTCTAGCGGGGGTGGTGAGCAGTTCTTC.

This clonotype was picked up many times. The chain links TRBV5-1 to TRBJ2-3; TRBD2 might be the D (7 bases). This CDR3 comprises 16 residues. Germline CDR1 and CDR2: SGHRS and YFSETQ. V shed 3 bases and J shed 2 bases, with 16 bases lying between them. CDR3 amino acids: CASSSKQGGYTDTQYF. The CDR3 bases are TGCGCCAGCAGCTCGAAACAGGGAGGGTACACAGATACGCAGTATTTT.